Below are 15 T cell receptor beta chains sequenced from a single sample in a study of blood T cells in healthy people across ages. For the second PCR, which ran for about 7 to 12 cycles, a sample-barcoded 5' primer and a J-beta primer mix were used. TCRdb independently ran MiXCR on the 5' RACE reads; one entry per CDR3 protein. The sample carries about a million distinct CDR3 sequences, roughly half recorded once. Sequences were obtained from blood. The source of these receptors is a woman aged 55-69 years in good health.

This clonotype has only a few counts. The chain recombines TRBV20-1 with TRBJ1-4, with 7 bases matching TRBD1. V dropped 0 bases and J dropped 6; count of bases not matched to a gene: 7. The CDR3 sequence is 15 residues long. The germline CDR1 and CDR2 sequences are DFQATT and SNEGSKA (reference sequence). CDR3 coding DNA: TGCAGTGCTAGAGATCAGAGGGGGCGTGATGAAAAACTGTTTTTT. The encoded protein is CSARDQRGRDEKLFF.

J is TRBJ2-7 and V is TRBV15; D might be TRBD1 (6 bases). Trimming shortened V by 1 base and J by 6 bases, and 16 bases separated the two germline ends. The CDR3 loop spans 15 amino acids. In germline, CDR1 is LNHNV, CDR2 YYDKDF (reference sequence). CDR3: CATSRAIQGYGEQYF. The DNA of the CDR3 is TGTGCCACCAGCAGAGCAATACAGGGTTACGGCGAGCAGTACTTC.

J is TRBJ2-7 and V is TRBV2, with a possible D match to TRBD2 (6 bases). This CDR3 spans 12 amino acids. Germline V gene data show CDR1 as SNHLY and CDR2 as FYNNEI. The germline V and J ends were trimmed by 7 bases and 3 bases, with 10 bases remaining between them. The CDR3 DNA reads TGTGCCAGCAAGCGAGCGGGCTACGAGCAGTACTTC. Translation gives CASKRAGYEQYF.

V gene TRBV24-1 combines with J gene TRBJ2-6; 7 bases match TRBD1. Germline CDR1 reads KGHDR; CDR2 reads SFDVKD. V was pared by 3 bases and J by 2 bases, with 3 bases of the junction left unmatched. This CDR3 has 16 residues. The CDR3 is CATSDPGTAGANVLTF. DNA for the CDR3: TGTGCCACCAGTGATCCTGGGACAGCTGGGGCCAACGTCCTGACTTTC.

A note on this clonotype: A much larger clone lies a single base off, so this may be a read error. The genes are TRBV29-1 and TRBJ2-1; D is unresolved. Germline V CDR1 and CDR2: SQVTM, ANQGSEA. With 5 bases removed from V and 6 bases from J, the gap between germline ends came to 8 bases. The length of the CDR3 is 11 residues. As DNA, the CDR3 is TGCAGCGTTAGGGATCCCAATGAGCAGTTCTTC. Translating it yields CSVRDPNEQFF.

This chain joins TRBV28 and TRBJ2-3; 8 nucleotides match TRBD1. The CDR3 has 14 residues. J lost 2 bases, V lost 6 bases, and 4 bases had no gene match. CDR1 and CDR2 (germline): MDHEN, SYDVKM. CDR3 sequence reads: CASRGQANTDTQYF. The DNA of the CDR3 is TGTGCCAGCAGGGGACAGGCTAACACAGATACGCAGTATTTT.

This clonotype has more than one count but fewer than ten. The genes are TRBV7-3 and TRBJ2-3, with D hard to call. CDR3 length equals 15 residues. Germline-derived CDR1 and CDR2 are SGHTA and FQGTGA. V lost 1 base to trimming and J lost 11 bases, with 19 bases between them. The chain's CDR3 is CASSLMAVPNQGQYF. DNA of the CDR3: TGTGCCAGCAGCTTAATGGCGGTCCCGAACCAAGGGCAGTATTTT.

The rearrangement links TRBV6-1 to TRBJ2-3, with 10 bases identical to TRBD2. This CDR3 region has 15 residues. J was trimmed by 4 bases and V by 5 bases; bases with no gene match: 6. Per the germline V gene, CDR1 is MNHNS and CDR2 is SASEGT. DNA of the CDR3: TGTGCCAGCAGTATACCGGGACTAGCGTCAGATACGCAGTATTTT. Its translation is CASSIPGLASDTQYF.

V and J are TRBV4-3 and TRBJ2-7, with TRBD2 matching over 9 bases. Trimming at V came to 1 base and at J to 2 bases, leaving 3 bases not matched to a gene. The CDR3 spans 15 residues. Germline CDR1 reads LGHNA; CDR2 reads YSLEER. The CDR3 sequence: CASSQGLAVAYEQYF. DNA for the CDR3: TGCGCCAGCAGCCAAGGACTAGCGGTCGCCTACGAGCAGTACTTC.

The DNA for the CDR3 is TGTGCCAGCAGCGTCAACCCCGGGACAGGGGGCAATGAGCAGTTCTTC. It specifies CASSVNPGTGGNEQFF. The chain joins TRBV7-2 to TRBJ2-1; 11 bases match TRBD1. V lost 5 bases and J lost 6; bases outside the gene matches: 9. The CDR3 totals 16 residues. Germline CDR1 SGHTA, CDR2 FQGNSA.

This clonotype was seen more than once but under ten times. The chain combines TRBV12-3 or TRBV12-4 with TRBJ1-5; D gene uncertain. The CDR3 is 15 amino acids. V was shortened by 3 bases and J by 0 bases, with 9 bases between the two germline ends. In DNA form, the CDR3 reads TGTGCCAGCAGTTTCAAGTCTCATAGCAATCAGCCCCAGCATTTT. Its translation is CASSFKSHSNQPQHF.

This clonotype was observed a handful of times. The genes are TRBV4-1 and TRBJ1-6, with D unclear. V lost 0 bases, J lost 11 bases, and 8 bases lay in between. From germline, CDR1 is MGHRA and CDR2 YSYEKL. The length of the CDR3 is 13 residues. The CDR3 DNA is TGCGCCAGCAGCCAAGAGCGGGCTCCACCCCTCCACTTT. This sequence encodes CASSQERAPPLHF.

This clonotype was observed a few times. The chain recombines TRBV4-2 with TRBJ2-5, with a weak D call TRBD1 (6 bases). The CDR3 consists of 17 residues. The V gene's germline CDR1 is LGHNA and CDR2 YNFKEQ. The V gene lost 0 bases and the J gene lost 5 bases, with 19 bases spanning the gap. CDR3 residues: CASSQELQGWMVETQYF. The CDR3 DNA reads TGTGCCAGCAGCCAAGAACTTCAGGGGTGGATGGTGGAGACCCAGTACTTC.

With respect to this clonotype: The junction and the germline gene differ at one end; a read error may be behind it. V gene TRBV27 combines with J gene TRBJ2-3, with D unclear. Germline V gene sequence: CDR1 MNHEY, CDR2 SMNVEV (reference sequence). The CDR3 loop spans 12 amino acids. The CDR3 nucleotides are TGTGTCAGCAGTTTATTGGGAGATACGCAGTATTTT. This sequence encodes CVSSLLGDTQYF.

This clonotype was seen just once. The V and J genes are TRBV14 and TRBJ1-4, with D perhaps matching TRBD1 (6 bases). The germline gives CDR1 SGHDN, CDR2 FVKESK. The CDR3 loop spans 14 amino acids. V dropped 1 base and J dropped 8 bases, with 11 bases sitting between them. CDR3 sequence (DNA): TGTGCCAGCAGCCAAGCCAGGGGTTTCGAAAAACTGTTTTTT. It encodes CASSQARGFEKLFF.